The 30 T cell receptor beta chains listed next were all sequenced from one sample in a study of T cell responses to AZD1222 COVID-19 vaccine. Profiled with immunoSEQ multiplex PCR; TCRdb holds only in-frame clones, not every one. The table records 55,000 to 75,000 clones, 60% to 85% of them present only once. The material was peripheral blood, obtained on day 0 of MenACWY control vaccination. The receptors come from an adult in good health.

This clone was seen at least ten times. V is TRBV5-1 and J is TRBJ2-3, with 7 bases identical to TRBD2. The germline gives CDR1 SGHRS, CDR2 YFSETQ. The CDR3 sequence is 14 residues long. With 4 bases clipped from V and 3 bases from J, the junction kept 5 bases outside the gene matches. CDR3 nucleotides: TGCGCCAGCAGCCCCGGACTAGAAACAGATACGCAGTATTTT. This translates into CASSPGLETDTQYF.

The CDR3 DNA is TGTGCCAGCAGCGTAGGGGCGGGGTCAGATACGCAGTATTTT. It is translated as CASSVGAGSDTQYF. This chain uses TRBV9 with TRBJ2-3, with D perhaps TRBD2 (6 bases). V gave up 0 bases and J gave up 4 bases, with 9 bases separating them. The CDR3 length is 14 residues. Germline V gene sequence: CDR1 SGDLS, CDR2 YYNGEE.

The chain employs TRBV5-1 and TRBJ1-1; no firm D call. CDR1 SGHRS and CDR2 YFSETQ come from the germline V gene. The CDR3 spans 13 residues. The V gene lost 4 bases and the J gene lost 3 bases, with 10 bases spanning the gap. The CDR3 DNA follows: TGCGCCAGCAGCACCTCACGGGACACTGAAGCTTTCTTT. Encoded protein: CASSTSRDTEAFF.

The CDR3 loop reads CASRAGIGNTIYF. CDR3 sequence (DNA): TGTGCCAGCAGGGCGGGGATTGGAAACACCATATATTTT. V gene TRBV6-5 combines with J gene TRBJ1-3; D is ambiguous. V lost 6 bases, J lost 3 bases, and 9 bases lay in between. Germline CDR1 reads MNHEY; CDR2 reads SVGAGI. The CDR3 extends over 13 amino acids.

CDR3: CASSLEGGSYNEQFF. As DNA, the CDR3 is TGCGCCAGCAGCTTGGAGGGGGGCTCCTACAATGAGCAGTTCTTC. The rearrangement uses TRBV5-1 and TRBJ2-1; D might be TRBD1 or TRBD2, each matching 6 bases. V lost 0 bases to trimming and J lost 0 bases, with 7 bases between them. Germline values: CDR1 SGHRS, CDR2 YFSETQ. This CDR3 is built from 15 residues.

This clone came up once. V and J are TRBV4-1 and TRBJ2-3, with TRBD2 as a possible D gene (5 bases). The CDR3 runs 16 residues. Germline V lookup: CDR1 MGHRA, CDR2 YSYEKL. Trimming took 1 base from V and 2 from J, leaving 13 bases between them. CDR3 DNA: TGCGCCAGCAGCCAAGCGCCACACGACTACACAGATACGCAGTATTTT. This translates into CASSQAPHDYTDTQYF.

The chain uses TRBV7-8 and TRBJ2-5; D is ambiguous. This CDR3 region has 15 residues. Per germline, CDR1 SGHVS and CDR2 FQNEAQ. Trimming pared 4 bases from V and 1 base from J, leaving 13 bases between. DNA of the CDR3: TGTGCCAGCAGCTCCCGCAGAAACCCCCAAGAGACCCAGTACTTC. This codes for CASSSRRNPQETQYF. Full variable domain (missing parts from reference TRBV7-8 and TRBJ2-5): GAGVSQSPRYKVAKRGQDVALRCDPISGHVSLFWYQQALGQGPEFLTYFQNEAQLDKSGLPSDRFFAERPEGSVSTLKIQRTQQEDSAVYLCASSSRRNPQETQYFGPGTRLLVL.

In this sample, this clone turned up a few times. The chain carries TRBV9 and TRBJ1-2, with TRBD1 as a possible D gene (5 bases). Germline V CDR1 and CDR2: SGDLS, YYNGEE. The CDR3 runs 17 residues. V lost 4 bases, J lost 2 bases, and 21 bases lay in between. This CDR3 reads CASSPRPGTEANYGYTF. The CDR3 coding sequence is TGTGCCAGCAGCCCACGTCCCGGGACGGAGGCCAACTATGGCTACACCTTC.

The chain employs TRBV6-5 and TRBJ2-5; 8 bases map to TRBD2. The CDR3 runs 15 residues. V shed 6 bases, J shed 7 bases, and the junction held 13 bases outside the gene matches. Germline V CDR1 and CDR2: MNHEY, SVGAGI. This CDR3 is CASSPGGAESRTQYF. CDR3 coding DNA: TGTGCCAGCAGCCCCGGGGGGGCAGAATCGCGGACCCAGTACTTC.

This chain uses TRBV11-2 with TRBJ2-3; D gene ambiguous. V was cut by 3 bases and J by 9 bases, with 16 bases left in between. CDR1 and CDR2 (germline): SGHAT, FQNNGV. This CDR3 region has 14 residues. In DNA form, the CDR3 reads TGTGCCAGCAGCTTCCCTTCAGCCTCAGTAACGCAGTATTTT. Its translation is CASSFPSASVTQYF.

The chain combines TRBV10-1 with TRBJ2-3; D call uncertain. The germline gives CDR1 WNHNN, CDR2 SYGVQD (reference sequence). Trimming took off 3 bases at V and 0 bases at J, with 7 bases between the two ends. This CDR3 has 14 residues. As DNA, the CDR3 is TGCGCCAGCAGTGATCCGACTAGCACAGATACGCAGTATTTT. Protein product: CASSDPTSTDTQYF.

For the CDR3, the DNA is TGTGCCAGCAGCGACCCCCACAGCGGGGGGGCCAATGAGCAGTTCTTC. Its protein product is CASSDPHSGGANEQFF. The V call is TRBV6-2 or TRBV6-3, the J call TRBJ2-1; 10 bases align to TRBD2. The CDR3 contains 16 residues. V gave up 6 bases and J gave up 6 bases; unmatched junction bases: 11. Germline CDR1 reads MNHEY; CDR2 reads SVGEGT.

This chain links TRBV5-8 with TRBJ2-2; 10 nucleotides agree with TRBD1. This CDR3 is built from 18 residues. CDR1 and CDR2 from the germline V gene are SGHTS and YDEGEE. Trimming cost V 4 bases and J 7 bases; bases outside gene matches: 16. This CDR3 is CASSLRLTGGALYGELFF. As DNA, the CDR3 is TGTGCCAGCAGCCTCCGACTGACAGGGGGCGCGCTGTACGGGGAGCTGTTTTTT.

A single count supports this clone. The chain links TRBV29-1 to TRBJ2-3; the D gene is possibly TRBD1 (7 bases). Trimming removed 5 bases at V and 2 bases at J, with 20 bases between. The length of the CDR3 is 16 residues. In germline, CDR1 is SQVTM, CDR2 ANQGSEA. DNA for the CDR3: TGCAGCGTTCATCAGGACAGGCGGGGAAACACAGATACGCAGTATTTT. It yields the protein CSVHQDRRGNTDTQYF.

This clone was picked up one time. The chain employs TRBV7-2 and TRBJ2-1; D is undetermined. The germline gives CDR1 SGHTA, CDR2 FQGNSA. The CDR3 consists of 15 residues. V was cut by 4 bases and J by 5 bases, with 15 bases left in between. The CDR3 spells CASSSPTRNHNEQFF. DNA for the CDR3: TGTGCCAGCAGCTCGCCTACAAGAAACCACAATGAGCAGTTCTTC.

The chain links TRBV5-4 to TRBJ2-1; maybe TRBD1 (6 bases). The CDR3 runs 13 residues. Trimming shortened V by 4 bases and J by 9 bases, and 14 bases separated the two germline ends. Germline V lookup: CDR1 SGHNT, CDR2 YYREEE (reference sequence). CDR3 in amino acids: CASSAQTGLEQFF. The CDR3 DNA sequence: TGTGCCAGCAGCGCCCAAACAGGGCTTGAGCAGTTCTTC.

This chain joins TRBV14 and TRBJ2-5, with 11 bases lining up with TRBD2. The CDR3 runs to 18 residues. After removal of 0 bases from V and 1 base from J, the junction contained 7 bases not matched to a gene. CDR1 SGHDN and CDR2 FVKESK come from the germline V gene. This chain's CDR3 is CASSQDTRLAGFQETQYF. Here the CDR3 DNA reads TGTGCCAGCAGCCAAGATACCAGACTAGCGGGGTTCCAAGAGACCCAGTACTTC.

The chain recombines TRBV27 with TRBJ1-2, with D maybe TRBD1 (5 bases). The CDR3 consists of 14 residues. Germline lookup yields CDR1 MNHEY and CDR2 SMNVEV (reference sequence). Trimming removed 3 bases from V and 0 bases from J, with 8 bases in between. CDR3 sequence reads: CASSLGRANYGYTF. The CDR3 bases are TGTGCCAGCAGTTTGGGCAGGGCTAACTATGGCTACACCTTC.

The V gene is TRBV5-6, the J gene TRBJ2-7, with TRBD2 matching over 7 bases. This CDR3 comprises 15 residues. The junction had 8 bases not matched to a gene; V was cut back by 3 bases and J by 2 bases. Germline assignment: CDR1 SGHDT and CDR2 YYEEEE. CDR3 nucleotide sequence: TGTGCCAGCAGCTGGGGAGGGAAGCGGCCCTACGAGCAGTACTTC. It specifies CASSWGGKRPYEQYF.

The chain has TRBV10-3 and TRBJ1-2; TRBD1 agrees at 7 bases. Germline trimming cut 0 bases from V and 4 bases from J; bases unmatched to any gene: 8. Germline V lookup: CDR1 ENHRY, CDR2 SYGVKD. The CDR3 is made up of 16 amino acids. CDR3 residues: CAISESILPGGYGYTF. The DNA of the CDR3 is TGTGCCATCAGTGAGTCGATTCTGCCAGGGGGCTATGGCTACACCTTC.

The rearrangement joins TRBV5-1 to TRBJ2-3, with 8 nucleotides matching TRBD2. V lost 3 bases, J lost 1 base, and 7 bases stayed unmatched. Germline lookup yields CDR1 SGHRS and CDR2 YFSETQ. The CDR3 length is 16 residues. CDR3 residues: CASSSLTSGGTDTQYF. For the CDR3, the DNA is TGCGCCAGCAGCTCTTTAACTAGCGGCGGCACAGATACGCAGTATTTT. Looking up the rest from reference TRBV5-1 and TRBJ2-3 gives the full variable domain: KAGVTQTPRYLIKTRGQQVTLSCSPISGHRSVSWYQQTPGQGLQFLFEYFSETQRNKGNFPGRFSGRQFSNSRSEMNVSTLELGDSALYLCASSSLTSGGTDTQYFGPGTRLTVL.

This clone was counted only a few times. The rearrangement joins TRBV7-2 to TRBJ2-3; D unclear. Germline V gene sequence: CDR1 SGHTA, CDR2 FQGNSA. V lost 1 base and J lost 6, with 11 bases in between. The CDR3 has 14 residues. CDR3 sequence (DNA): TGTGCCAGCAGCTTAGTTGGGGAAGGGGATACGCAGTATTTT. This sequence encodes CASSLVGEGDTQYF.

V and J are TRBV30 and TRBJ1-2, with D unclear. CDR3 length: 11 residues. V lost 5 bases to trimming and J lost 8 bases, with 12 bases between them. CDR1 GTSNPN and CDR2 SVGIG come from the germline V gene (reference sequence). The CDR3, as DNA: TGTGCCTGGGGTGGGCAGGAAGGCTACACCTTC. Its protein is CAWGGQEGYTF.

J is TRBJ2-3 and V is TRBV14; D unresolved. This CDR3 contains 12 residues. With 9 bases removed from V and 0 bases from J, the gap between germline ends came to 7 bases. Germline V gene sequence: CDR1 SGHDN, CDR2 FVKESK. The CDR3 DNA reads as TGTGCCAGGGTACCAAGCACAGATACGCAGTATTTT. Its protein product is CARVPSTDTQYF.

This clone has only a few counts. The CDR3 protein is CASSSEARGPSYGYTF. In nucleotides, the CDR3 is TGTGCCAGCAGCTCAGAGGCCAGGGGGCCTTCCTATGGCTACACCTTC. The V and J genes are TRBV5-5 and TRBJ1-2; 8 bases fit TRBD1. CDR3 length equals 16 residues. Germline V gene data show CDR1 as SGHKS and CDR2 as YYEKEE (reference sequence). The V and J ends lost 3 bases and 4 bases, in that order; junction bases with no gene match: 11.

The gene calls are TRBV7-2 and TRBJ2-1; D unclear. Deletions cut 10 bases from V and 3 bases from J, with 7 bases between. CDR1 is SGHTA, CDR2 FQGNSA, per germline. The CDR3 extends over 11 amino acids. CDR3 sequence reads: CATKDYNEQFF. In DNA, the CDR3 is TGTGCCACCAAGGACTACAATGAGCAGTTCTTC. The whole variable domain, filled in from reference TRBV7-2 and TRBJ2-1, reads GAGVSQSPSNKVTEKGKDVELRCDPISGHTALYWYRQSLGQGLEFLIYFQGNSAPDKSGLPSDRFSAERTGGSVSTLTIQRTQQEDSAVYLCATKDYNEQFFGPGTRLTVL.

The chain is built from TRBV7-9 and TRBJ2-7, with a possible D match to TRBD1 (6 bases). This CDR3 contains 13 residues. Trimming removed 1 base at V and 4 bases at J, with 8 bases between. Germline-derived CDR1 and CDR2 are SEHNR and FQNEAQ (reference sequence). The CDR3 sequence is CASSLVGQYEQYF. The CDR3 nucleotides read TGTGCCAGCAGCTTAGTAGGACAGTACGAGCAGTACTTC.

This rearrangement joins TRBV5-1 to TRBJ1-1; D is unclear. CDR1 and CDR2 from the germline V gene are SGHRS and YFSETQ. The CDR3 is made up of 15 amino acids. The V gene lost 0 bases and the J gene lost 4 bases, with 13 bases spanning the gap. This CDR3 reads CASSLVEGGGTEAFF. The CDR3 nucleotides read TGCGCCAGCAGCTTGGTTGAGGGAGGAGGCACTGAAGCTTTCTTT.

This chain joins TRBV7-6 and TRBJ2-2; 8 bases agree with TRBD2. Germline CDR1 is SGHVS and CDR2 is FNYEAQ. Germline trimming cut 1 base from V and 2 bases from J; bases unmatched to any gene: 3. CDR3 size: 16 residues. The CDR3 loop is CASSLGAGGNTGELFF. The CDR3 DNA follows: TGTGCCAGCAGCTTAGGTGCGGGAGGAAACACCGGGGAGCTGTTTTTT.

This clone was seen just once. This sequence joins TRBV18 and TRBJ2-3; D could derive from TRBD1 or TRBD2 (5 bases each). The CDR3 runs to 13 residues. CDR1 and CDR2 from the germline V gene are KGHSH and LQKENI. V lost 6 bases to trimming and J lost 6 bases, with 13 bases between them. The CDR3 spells CASSLRDGDTQYF. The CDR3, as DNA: TGTGCCAGCTCCCTCCGGGACGGGGATACGCAGTATTTT. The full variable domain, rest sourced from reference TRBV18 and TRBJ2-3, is NAGVMQNPRHLVRRRGQEARLRCSPMKGHSHVYWYRQLPEEGLKFMVYLQKENIIDESGMPKERFSAEFPKEGPSILRIQQVVRGDSAAYFCASSLRDGDTQYFGPGTRLTVL.